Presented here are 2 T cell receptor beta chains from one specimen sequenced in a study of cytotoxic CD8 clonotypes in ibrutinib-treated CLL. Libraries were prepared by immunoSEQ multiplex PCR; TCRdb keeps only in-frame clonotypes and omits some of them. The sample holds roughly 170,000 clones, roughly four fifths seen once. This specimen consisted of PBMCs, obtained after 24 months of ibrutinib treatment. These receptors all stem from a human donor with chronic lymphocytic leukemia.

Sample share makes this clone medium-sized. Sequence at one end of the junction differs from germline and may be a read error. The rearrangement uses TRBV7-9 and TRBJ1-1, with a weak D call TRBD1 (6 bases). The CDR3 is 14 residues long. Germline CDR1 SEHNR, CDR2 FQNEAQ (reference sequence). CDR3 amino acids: CASSLAQGQTEAFF. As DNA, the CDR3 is TGTGCCAGCAGCCTAGCGCAGGGGCAGACTGAAGCTTTCTTT.

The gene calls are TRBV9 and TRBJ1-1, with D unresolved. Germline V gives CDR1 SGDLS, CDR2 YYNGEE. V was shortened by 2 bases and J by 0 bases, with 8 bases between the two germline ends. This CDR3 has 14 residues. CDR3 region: CASSVHNMNTEAFF. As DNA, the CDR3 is TGTGCCAGCAGCGTCCACAACATGAACACTGAAGCTTTCTTT.